This T cell receptor beta chain was obtained from a study of T-cell reconstitution after alpha-beta-depleted transplantation in children. Overall study findings and caveats: Surviving recipient T cells and thymic progenitors underlay high day-60 TCRbeta diversity in some patients. Several hundred graft clones that had expanded were reportedly the source of alpha-beta T cells about two months after transplant. From newly produced T cells came most of the T-cell counts and diversity one year after transplant.

The CDR3 covers 15 residues. The V gene end was trimmed by 0 bases and the J gene end by 4 bases; junction bases not matched to a gene: 8. CDR1 is DFQATT, CDR2 SNEGSKA, per germline (reference sequence). TCRbeta library construction was performed incorporating unique molecular identifiers. TCRdb ran MiXCR on the PCR reads and lists one entry per CDR3 protein. The data hold about a million distinct CDR3 sequences, with around 30% observed a single time. This clonotype was found a few times. The antigen is unknown. The sample here was PBMCs, mostly from graft donor cells, taken 360 days after TCRalphabeta/CD19-depleted stem cell transplant. This chain connects TRBV20-1 to TRBJ2-5; 7 bases agree with TRBD1. The sequence was collected from a boy under two years old who had a stem cell transplant for SCID, so the T cells may come from the graft donor. The DNA for the CDR3 is TGCAGTGCTAGAGACGACCGACAGGGCGTAGAGACCCAGTACTTC. Translation gives CSARDDRQGVETQYF.